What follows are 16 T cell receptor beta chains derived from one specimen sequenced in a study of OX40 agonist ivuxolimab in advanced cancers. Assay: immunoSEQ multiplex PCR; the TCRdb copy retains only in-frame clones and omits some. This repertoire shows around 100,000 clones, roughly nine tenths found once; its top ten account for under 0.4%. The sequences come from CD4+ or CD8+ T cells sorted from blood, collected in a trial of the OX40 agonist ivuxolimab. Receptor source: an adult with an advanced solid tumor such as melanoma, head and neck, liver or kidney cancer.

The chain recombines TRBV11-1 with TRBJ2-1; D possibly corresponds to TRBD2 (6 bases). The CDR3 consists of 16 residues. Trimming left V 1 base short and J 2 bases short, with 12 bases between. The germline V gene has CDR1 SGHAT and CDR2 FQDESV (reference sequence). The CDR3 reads CASSLGGGIAYNEQFF. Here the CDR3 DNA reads TGTGCCAGCAGCTTAGGTGGCGGGATTGCCTACAATGAGCAGTTCTTC.

CDR3 nucleotides: TGTGCCAGCAGCTTTAGCGGGAACCAAGAGACCCAGTACTTC. Translation gives CASSFSGNQETQYF. The rearrangement links TRBV7-2 to TRBJ2-5; 8 bases agree with TRBD2. The V gene's germline CDR1 is SGHTA and CDR2 FQGNSA. The V segment lost 3 bases and the J segment 0 bases; nucleotides outside the gene matches: 0. The CDR3 runs to 14 residues.

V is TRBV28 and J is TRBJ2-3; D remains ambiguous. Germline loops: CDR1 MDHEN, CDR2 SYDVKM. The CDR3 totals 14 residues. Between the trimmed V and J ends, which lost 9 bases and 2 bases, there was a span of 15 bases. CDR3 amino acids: CASEATYYTDTQYF. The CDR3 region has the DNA TGTGCCAGTGAGGCCACCTATTACACAGATACGCAGTATTTT.

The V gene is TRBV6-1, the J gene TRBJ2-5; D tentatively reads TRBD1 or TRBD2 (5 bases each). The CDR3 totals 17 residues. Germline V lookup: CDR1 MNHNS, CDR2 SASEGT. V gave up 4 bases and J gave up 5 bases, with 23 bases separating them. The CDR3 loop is CASSGEVWGSRRETQYF. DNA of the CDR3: TGTGCCAGCAGTGGAGAAGTGTGGGGGAGTCGCCGGGAGACCCAGTACTTC.

CDR3 region: CASSLGTGQGRNQPQHF. In nucleotides, the CDR3 is TGTGCCAGCAGTTTAGGAACGGGACAGGGTCGCAATCAGCCCCAGCATTTT. The chain carries TRBV28 and TRBJ1-5; 9 bases match TRBD1. This CDR3 is built from 17 residues. The germline V gene has CDR1 MDHEN and CDR2 SYDVKM. Trimming removed 2 bases from V and 2 bases from J; junction bases left unmatched: 7.

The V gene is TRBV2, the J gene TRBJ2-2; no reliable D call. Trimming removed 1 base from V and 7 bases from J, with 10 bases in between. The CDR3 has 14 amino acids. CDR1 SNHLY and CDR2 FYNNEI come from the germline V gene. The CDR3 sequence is CASSEVSPNGELFF. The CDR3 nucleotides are TGTGCCAGCAGTGAAGTTAGCCCGAACGGGGAGCTGTTTTTT.

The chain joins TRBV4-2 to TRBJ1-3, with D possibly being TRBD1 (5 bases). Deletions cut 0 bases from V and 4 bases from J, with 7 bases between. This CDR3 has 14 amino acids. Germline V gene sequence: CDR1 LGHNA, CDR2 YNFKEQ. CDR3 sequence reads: CASSQDRGGNTIYF. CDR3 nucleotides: TGTGCCAGCAGCCAAGATAGGGGAGGAAACACCATATATTTT.

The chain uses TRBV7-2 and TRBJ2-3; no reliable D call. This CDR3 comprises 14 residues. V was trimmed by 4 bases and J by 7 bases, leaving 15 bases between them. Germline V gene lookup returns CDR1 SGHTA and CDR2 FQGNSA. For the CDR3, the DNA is TGTGCCAGCAGCTCAGACTGGGGTGGGAATACGCAGTATTTT. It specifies CASSSDWGGNTQYF.

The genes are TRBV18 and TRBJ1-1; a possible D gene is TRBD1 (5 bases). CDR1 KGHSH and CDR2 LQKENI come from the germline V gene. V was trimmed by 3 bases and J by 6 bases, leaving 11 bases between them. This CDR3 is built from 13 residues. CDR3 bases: TGTGCCAGCTCACCCCCGCAGGGTTCTGAAGCTTTCTTT. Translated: CASSPPQGSEAFF.

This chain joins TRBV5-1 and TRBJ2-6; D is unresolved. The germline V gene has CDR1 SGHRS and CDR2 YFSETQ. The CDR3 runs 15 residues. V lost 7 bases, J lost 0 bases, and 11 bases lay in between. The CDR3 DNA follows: TGCGCCAGCCAGGCAGAAATCTCTGGGGCCAACGTCCTGACTTTC. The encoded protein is CASQAEISGANVLTF.

The CDR3 loop is CASRADRGSYNEQFF. The CDR3 nucleotides are TGTGCCAGCAGAGCGGACAGGGGTTCGTACAATGAGCAGTTCTTC. The chain uses TRBV5-4 and TRBJ2-1; 9 bases are shared with TRBD1. Per germline, CDR1 SGHNT and CDR2 YYREEE (reference sequence). V gave up 5 bases and J gave up 4 bases; unmatched junction bases: 7. There are 15 residues in the CDR3. The whole variable domain, remainder taken from reference TRBV5-4 and TRBJ2-1, is ETGVTQSPTHLIKTRGQQVTLRCSSQSGHNTVSWYQQALGQGPQFIFQYYREEENGRGNFPPRFSGLQFPNYSSELNVNALELDDSALYLCASRADRGSYNEQFFGPGTRLTVL.

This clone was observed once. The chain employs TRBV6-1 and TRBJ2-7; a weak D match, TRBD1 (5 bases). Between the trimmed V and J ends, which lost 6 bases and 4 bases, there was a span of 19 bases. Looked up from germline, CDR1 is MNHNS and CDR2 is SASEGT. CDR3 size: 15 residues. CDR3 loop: CASSDPGRALYEQYF. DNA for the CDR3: TGTGCCAGCAGCGATCCGGGCAGGGCCTTGTACGAGCAGTACTTC.

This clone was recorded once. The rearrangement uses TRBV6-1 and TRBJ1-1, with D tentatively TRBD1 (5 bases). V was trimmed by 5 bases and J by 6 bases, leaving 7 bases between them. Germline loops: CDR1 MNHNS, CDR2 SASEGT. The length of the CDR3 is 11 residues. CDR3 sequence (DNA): TGTGCCAGCAGTAGAGGGGCTGAAGCTTTCTTT. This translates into CASSRGAEAFF.

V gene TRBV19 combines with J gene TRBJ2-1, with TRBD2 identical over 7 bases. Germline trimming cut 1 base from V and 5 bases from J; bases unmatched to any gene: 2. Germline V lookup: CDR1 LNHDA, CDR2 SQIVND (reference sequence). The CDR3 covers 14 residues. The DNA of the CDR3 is TGTGCCAGTAGTATAGGGCGGGAGAACAATGAGCAGTTCTTC. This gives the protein CASSIGRENNEQFF.

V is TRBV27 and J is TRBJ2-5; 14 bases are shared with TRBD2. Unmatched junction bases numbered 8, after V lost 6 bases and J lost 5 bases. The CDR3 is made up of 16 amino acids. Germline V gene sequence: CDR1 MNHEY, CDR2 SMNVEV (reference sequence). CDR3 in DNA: TGTGCCAGCAGGCAGACTAGCGGGAGGGGGGTGGAGACCCAGTACTTC. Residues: CASRQTSGRGVETQYF.

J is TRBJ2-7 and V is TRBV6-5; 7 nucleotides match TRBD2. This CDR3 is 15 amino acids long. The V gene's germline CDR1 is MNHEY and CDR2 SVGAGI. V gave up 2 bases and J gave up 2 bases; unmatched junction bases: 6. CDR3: CASSYGGGRTYEQYF. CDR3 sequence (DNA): TGTGCCAGCAGTTACGGCGGCGGGAGAACCTACGAGCAGTACTTC.